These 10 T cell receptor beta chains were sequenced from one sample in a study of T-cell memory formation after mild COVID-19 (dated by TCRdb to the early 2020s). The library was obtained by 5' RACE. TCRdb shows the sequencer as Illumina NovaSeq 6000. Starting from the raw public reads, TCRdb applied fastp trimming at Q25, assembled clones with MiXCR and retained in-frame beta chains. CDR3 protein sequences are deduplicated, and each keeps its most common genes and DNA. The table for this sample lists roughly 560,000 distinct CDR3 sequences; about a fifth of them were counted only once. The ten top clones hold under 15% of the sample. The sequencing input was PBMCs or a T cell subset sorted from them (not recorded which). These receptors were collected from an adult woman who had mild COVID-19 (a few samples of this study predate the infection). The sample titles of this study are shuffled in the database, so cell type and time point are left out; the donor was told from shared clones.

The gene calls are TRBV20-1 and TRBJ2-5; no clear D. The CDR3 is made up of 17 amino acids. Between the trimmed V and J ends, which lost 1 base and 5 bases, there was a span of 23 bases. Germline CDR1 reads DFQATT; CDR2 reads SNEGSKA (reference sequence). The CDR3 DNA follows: TGCAGTGCTAGAGCCTCCCCGGGCGTTGCCAGGAACGAGACCCAGTACTTC. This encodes CSARASPGVARNETQYF.

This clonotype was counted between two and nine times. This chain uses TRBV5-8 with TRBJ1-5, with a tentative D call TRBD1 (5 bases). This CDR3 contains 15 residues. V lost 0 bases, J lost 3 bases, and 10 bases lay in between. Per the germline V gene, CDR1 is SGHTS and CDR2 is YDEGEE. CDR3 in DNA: TGTGCCAGCAGCTTGGGACAGCGCGTCAATCAGCCCCAGCATTTT. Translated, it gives CASSLGQRVNQPQHF.

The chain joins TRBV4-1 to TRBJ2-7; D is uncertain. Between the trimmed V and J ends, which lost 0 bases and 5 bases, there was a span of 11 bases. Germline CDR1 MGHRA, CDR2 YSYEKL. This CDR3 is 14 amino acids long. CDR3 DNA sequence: TGCGCCAGCAGCCAAGAGTGGAGCATCCACGAGCAGTACTTC. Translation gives CASSQEWSIHEQYF.

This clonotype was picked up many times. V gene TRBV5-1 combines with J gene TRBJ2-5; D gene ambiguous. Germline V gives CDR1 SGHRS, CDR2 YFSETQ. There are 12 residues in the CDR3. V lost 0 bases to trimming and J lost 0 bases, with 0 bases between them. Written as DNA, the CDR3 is TGCGCCAGCAGCTTGGACCAAGAGACCCAGTACTTC. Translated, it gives CASSLDQETQYF.

CDR3: CASSLEAGMNSPLHF. DNA for the CDR3: TGTGCCAGCAGTTTAGAGGCAGGGATGAATTCACCCCTCCACTTT. The chain combines TRBV12-3 or TRBV12-4 with TRBJ1-6; tentative D call: TRBD1 (5 bases). V was shortened by 1 base and J by 7 bases, with 11 bases between the two germline ends. The CDR3 is 15 residues long.

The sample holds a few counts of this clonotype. CDR3 amino acids: CASSLGPGTSIPYEQYF. The CDR3 nucleotides are TGTGCCAGCAGCTTAGGGCCGGGGACTAGCATCCCCTACGAGCAGTACTTC. The rearrangement links TRBV7-2 to TRBJ2-7, with 9 bases that match TRBD2. Germline V gives CDR1 SGHTA, CDR2 FQGNSA. With 1 base clipped from V and 2 bases from J, the junction kept 9 bases outside the gene matches. This CDR3 contains 17 residues. Complete variable domain (other parts from reference TRBV7-2 and TRBJ2-7): GAGVSQSPSNKVTEKGKDVELRCDPISGHTALYWYRQSLGQGLEFLIYFQGNSAPDKSGLPSDRFSAERTGGSVSTLTIQRTQQEDSAVYLCASSLGPGTSIPYEQYFGPGTRLTVT.

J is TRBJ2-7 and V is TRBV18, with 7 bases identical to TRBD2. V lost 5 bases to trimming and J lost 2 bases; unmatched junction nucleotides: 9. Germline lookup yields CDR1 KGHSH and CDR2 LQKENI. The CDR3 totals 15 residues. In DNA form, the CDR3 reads TGTGCCAGCTCATCATCCTCTAGCGGCCCCTACGAGCAGTACTTC. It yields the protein CASSSSSSGPYEQYF.

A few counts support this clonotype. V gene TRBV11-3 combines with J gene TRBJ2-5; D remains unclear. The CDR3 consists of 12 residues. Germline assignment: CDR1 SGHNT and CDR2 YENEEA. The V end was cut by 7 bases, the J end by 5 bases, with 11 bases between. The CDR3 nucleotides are TGTGCCAGCAAGAGACGAAGGGAGACCCAGTACTTC. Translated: CASKRRRETQYF.

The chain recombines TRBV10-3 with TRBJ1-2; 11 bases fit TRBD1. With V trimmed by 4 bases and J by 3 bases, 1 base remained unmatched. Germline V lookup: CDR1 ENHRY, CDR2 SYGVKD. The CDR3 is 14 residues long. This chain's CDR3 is CAISGTGGDYGYTF. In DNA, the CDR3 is TGTGCCATCAGTGGGACAGGGGGCGACTATGGCTACACCTTC.

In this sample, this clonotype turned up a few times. The CDR3 bases are TGTGCCACCAGTGACCGGACTAGCGGGAGAATGAATGAGCAGTTCTTC. This sequence encodes CATSDRTSGRMNEQFF. V is TRBV24-1 and J is TRBJ2-1, with 13 bases aligning to TRBD2. This CDR3 has 16 residues. Germline values: CDR1 KGHDR, CDR2 SFDVKD. Unmatched junction bases numbered 6, after V lost 4 bases and J lost 7 bases.